A single sample gave rise to the 6 T cell receptor beta chains below, sequenced in a study of blood T cell repertoires in COVID-19. The method was immunoSEQ multiplex PCR; TCRdb's version includes in-frame clones alone and lacks a portion of them. The profile shows 250,000 to 350,000 clones, approximately 83% of them singletons. Sequenced material: peripheral blood. The receptors stem from a person aged 65 to 85 with COVID-19, enrolled during active disease.

The chain combines TRBV5-4 with TRBJ2-5, with 8 bases matching TRBD2. The CDR3 extends over 15 amino acids. The V gene's germline CDR1 is SGHNT and CDR2 YYREEE (reference sequence). The V gene end was trimmed by 3 bases and the J gene end by 0 bases; junction bases not matched to a gene: 4. CDR3 coding DNA: TGTGCCAGCAGCTGGGCGGGGGGCTACCAAGAGACCCAGTACTTC. It codes for CASSWAGGYQETQYF. Full variable domain (remainder filled in from reference TRBV5-4 and TRBJ2-5): ETGVTQSPTHLIKTRGQQVTLRCSSQSGHNTVSWYQQALGQGPQFIFQYYREEENGRGNFPPRFSGLQFPNYSSELNVNALELDDSALYLCASSWAGGYQETQYFGPGTRLLVL.

V gene TRBV28 combines with J gene TRBJ1-3; weak D call: TRBD1 (5 bases). V lost 6 bases and J 4 bases, leaving 10 bases between the germline ends. The CDR3 contains 13 residues. Germline-derived CDR1 and CDR2 are MDHEN and SYDVKM. As DNA, the CDR3 is TGTGCCAGCAGGGACACCCCCGGAAACACCATATATTTT. Protein: CASRDTPGNTIYF.

The rearrangement links TRBV5-4 to TRBJ2-5, with TRBD2 as a possible D gene (5 bases). Deletions cut 0 bases from V and 0 bases from J, with 6 bases between. Germline assignment: CDR1 SGHNT and CDR2 YYREEE (reference sequence). The CDR3 has 14 residues. The CDR3 sequence: CASSLDGNQETQYF. The CDR3 DNA reads as TGTGCCAGCAGCTTGGACGGGAACCAAGAGACCCAGTACTTC.

As DNA, the CDR3 is TGTGCCAGCAGCTCTCCCTTGGTCCGGGAGCAGTACTTC. This sequence encodes CASSSPLVREQYF. V gene TRBV11-2 combines with J gene TRBJ2-7; no definite D call. The germline gives CDR1 SGHAT, CDR2 FQNNGV. V was shortened by 4 bases and J by 7 bases, with 14 bases between the two germline ends. The CDR3 sequence is 13 residues long.

V usage is TRBV19 and J usage is TRBJ1-1; D possibly corresponds to TRBD1 (6 bases). The CDR3 covers 13 residues. CDR1 LNHDA and CDR2 SQIVND come from the germline V gene (reference sequence). V was trimmed by 6 bases and J by 8 bases, leaving 16 bases between them. The CDR3 region is CASSQTRDREAFF. The DNA of the CDR3 is TGTGCCAGTAGCCAGACGCGAGACAGGGAAGCTTTCTTT.

The rearrangement links TRBV4-2 to TRBJ2-3; possibly TRBD2 for D (6 bases). Germline values: CDR1 LGHNA, CDR2 YNFKEQ. CDR3 length: 14 amino acids. Trimming left V 4 bases short and J 0 bases short, with 8 bases between. This chain's CDR3 is CASSREASTDTQYF. The CDR3 region has the DNA TGTGCCAGCAGCCGGGAGGCTAGCACAGATACGCAGTATTTT.